The clone carrying this TCR beta chain showed up just once. Some clones are missing from TCRdb's copy, which holds only in-frame ones; the method was immunoSEQ multiplex PCR. The sample holds a few million clones; almost 96% are singletons and the top ten take 0.1% to 0.15%. CDR1 is LNHDA and CDR2 is SQIVND in the germline V gene (reference sequence). The CDR3 is 13 amino acids. This entry comes from a study of shared clonotypes between healthy human individuals. V and J are TRBV19 and TRBJ2-7; no definite D call. The TCR originated in a man younger than 30 in good health. The sample taken for sequencing was naive CD4+ T cells sorted from blood. Subset noted: CD45RA+ positively selected. The CDR3 loop is CASSPSLSYEQYF. The CDR3 DNA sequence: TGTGCGTCAAGCCCGAGCCTCTCCTACGAGCAGTACTTC.